This paragraph covers one T cell receptor (beta chain) sequence. Its target is not known. These data originate in a study of early T cells in non-severe SARS-CoV-2 infection. Study details: Sequencing used unsorted whole-blood bulk RNA, so chains lack pairing.

Study findings and constraints: Using VDJdb, the matching emphasized anti-spike CD8 responses while missing private and CD4 specificities.

Germline CDR1 and CDR2: SGHTA and FQGNSA. V was shortened by 3 bases and J by 0 bases, with 3 bases between the two germline ends. The CDR3 extends over 13 amino acids. Individual cDNA molecules each received unique molecular identifiers attached to them. TCRdb fed the 5' RACE reads into MiXCR, producing one record per CDR3 protein. The sample has about 36,000 distinct CDR3 sequences, over 4.5% seen once. The chain links TRBV7-2 to TRBJ1-5, with no clear D. The source is an adult who was a healthcare worker with PCR-confirmed SARS-CoV-2 infection or an uninfected control (not recorded which). Sequenced material: whole blood. The CDR3, as DNA: TGTGCCAGCAGCTTCGATAGCAATCAGCCCCAGCATTTT. Protein product: CASSFDSNQPQHF.